This TCR beta chain was identified during a study of Ad26.COV2.S vaccination and SARS-CoV-2 variants. The overall study: Donor got 5x10^10 or 1x10^11 viral particles of Ad26.COV2.S. Points from the study as a whole: Higher spike-specific TCR breadth was found in vaccine recipients than in placebo recipients.

Some clones are missing from TCRdb's copy, which holds only in-frame ones; the method was immunoSEQ multiplex PCR. Among under 300,000 clones listed, roughly 85% were seen once. This CDR3 has 17 amino acids. CDR1 and CDR2 from the germline V gene are KGHSH and LQKENI. V lost 1 base and J lost 1; bases outside the gene matches: 7. Treatment of the sample: around 19 received Ad26.COV2.S at low or high dose, single or two shots; several received placebo; per-sample allocation not given. Day 63 after the first injection of vaccine or placebo was the sampling time. Aged 18-55 years, donor was enrolled in Boston in the early 2020s. About this clone itself: Its antigen is unknown.

This clonotype was sampled from a person aged 18-60 years who received the Ad26.COV2.S COVID-19 vaccine or a placebo. The source material was peripheral blood, sampled in a trial of Ad26.COV2.S vaccine versus placebo. The chain has TRBV18 and TRBJ2-3; 8 bases match TRBD2. The CDR3 nucleotides are TGTGCCAGCTCACCACTCGTCGCGGGAGGCGGCACAGATACGCAGTATTTT. Encoded protein: CASSPLVAGGGTDTQYF.